This T cell receptor beta chain was obtained from a study of T cells in narcolepsy. About the study: Patients with NT1 or NT2 and healthy control donors were enrolled. Study conclusions and caveats: Autoreactive HCRT-specific and TRIB2-specific clonotypes were marked in same-patient CSF-versus-blood CD4+ comparisons. Blood of same and different patients, but not healthy controls, reportedly held recurring autoreactive clonotypes.

With respect to this clone: Its matching antigen is unknown.

This table comes from immunoSEQ multiplex PCR, and its TCRdb copy is limited to in-frame clones, with some not included. The profile covers under 40,000 clones, with roughly 77% appearing a single time and 0.85% to 1.3% taken by the ten largest. Specimen: CD45RA- memory CD4+ T cells from PBMCs. The receptor was derived from a human donor with narcolepsy.

CDR3 coding DNA: TGCAGCGTTGATGGGCAGGGGAGGCACGAGCAGTACTTC. This encodes CSVDGQGRHEQYF. The chain is built from TRBV29-1 and TRBJ2-7; the D call may be TRBD1 or TRBD2 (6 bases each). The CDR3 covers 13 residues. V was pared by 3 bases and J by 5 bases, with 14 bases between. Germline V gene data show CDR1 as SQVTM and CDR2 as ANQGSEA.